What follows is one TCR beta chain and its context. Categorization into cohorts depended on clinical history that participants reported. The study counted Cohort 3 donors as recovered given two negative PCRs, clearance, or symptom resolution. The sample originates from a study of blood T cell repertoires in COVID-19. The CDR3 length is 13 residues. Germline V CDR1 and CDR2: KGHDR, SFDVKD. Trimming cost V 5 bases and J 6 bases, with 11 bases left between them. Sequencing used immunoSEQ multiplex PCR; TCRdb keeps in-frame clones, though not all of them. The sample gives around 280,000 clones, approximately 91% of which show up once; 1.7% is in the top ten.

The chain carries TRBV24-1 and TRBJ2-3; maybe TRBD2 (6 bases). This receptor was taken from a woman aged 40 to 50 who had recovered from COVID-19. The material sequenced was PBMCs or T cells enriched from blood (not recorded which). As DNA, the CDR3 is TGTGCCACCAGTGGTCCTAGCGTGGATACGCAGTATTTT. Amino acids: CATSGPSVDTQYF.